This T cell receptor beta chain originates from a study of blood T cell repertoires in COVID-19. Study details: COVID-19 samples, acute and convalescent, were from the United States, Italy and Spain. In each case, the material was cDNA or gDNA derived from T cells, B-cell-depleted T cells, or PBMCs.

Per the study methods: Reference gene primer amplification gave nucleated cell count estimates. Profiled with immunoSEQ multiplex PCR; TCRdb holds only in-frame clones, not every one. D and trimming were read from the DNA, whereas the V and J calls and clone size are those reported in that table. Among about 52,000 clones listed, 82% were seen once. This clonotype originated in a man older than 75 with COVID-19, enrolled during active disease. The sequenced sample was peripheral blood.

The CDR3 sequence: CATSDRRTGESSGANVLTF. CDR3 coding DNA: TGTGCCACCAGTGACAGGAGGACAGGGGAGAGCTCTGGGGCCAACGTCCTGACTTTC. The V call is TRBV24-1, the J call TRBJ2-6; TRBD1 agrees at 9 bases. This CDR3 is built from 19 residues. The germline V gene encodes CDR1 KGHDR and CDR2 SFDVKD. The trim removed 4 bases at V and 0 bases at J, leaving 9 bases unmatched.